The subject of this entry is one T cell receptor (beta chain). The data belong to a study of control samples from healthy donors and cancer patients. Looked up from germline, CDR1 is MGHRA and CDR2 is YSYEKL. CDR3 length: 18 amino acids. Between the trimmed V and J ends, which lost 0 bases and 2 bases, there was a span of 16 bases. TCRdb keeps only in-frame clones here, not all; method: immunoSEQ multiplex PCR. The sample has about 76,000 clones; 89% are singletons. V usage is TRBV4-1 and J usage is TRBJ2-2; D possibly corresponds to TRBD2 (5 bases). Sequencing was done on a sample of PBMCs. The source is a woman in her forties or fifties with colorectal cancer. The CDR3 protein is CASSQESEGAYNTGELFF. As DNA, the CDR3 is TGCGCCAGCAGCCAAGAAAGTGAGGGAGCTTATAACACCGGGGAGCTGTTTTTT.